This T cell receptor (beta chain) was identified during a study of T-cell reconstitution after alpha-beta-depleted transplantation in children. Per germline, CDR1 SEHNR and CDR2 FQNEAQ (reference sequence). The V end was cut by 5 bases, the J end by 6 bases, with 16 bases between. The CDR3 has 15 residues. The study, taken as a whole, reports: Reportedly, roughly two months post-transplant, alpha-beta T cells arose from several hundred expanded graft clones. After transplant, high TCRbeta diversity at day 60 in some patients arose from surviving recipient T cells and thymic progenitors.

Using unique molecular identifiers, the investigators prepared the TCRbeta library. MiXCR was run by TCRdb on the PCR reads, yielding one entry per CDR3 protein. The sample has about 980,000 distinct CDR3 sequences; about 29% are singletons. This clonotype was counted a few times. Its antigen is currently unknown. The source is a boy under two years old who had a stem cell transplant for SCID, so the T cells may come from the graft donor. Specimen: PBMCs, mostly from graft donor cells, collected 360 days after TCRalphabeta/CD19-depleted stem cell transplant. The chain couples TRBV7-9 to TRBJ1-4; D gene ambiguous. In DNA form, the CDR3 reads TGTGCCAGCAGCGTGGGTCCCTTGAAGGATGAAAAACTGTTTTTT. Translation: CASSVGPLKDEKLFF.